These 20 T cell receptor beta chains share one sample of origin, sequenced in a study of T cell clusters in autoimmune cytopenias. TRB was amplified from approximately 250 ng of peripheral blood genomic DNA per sample. TRB was amplified by touch-down multiplex PCR, primer pools A and B combined. TCRdb reprocessed the multiplex PCR reads and keeps a single row for each CDR3 protein, giving no DNA. This listing includes over a thousand distinct CDR3 sequences. Sequencing was performed on peripheral blood. These receptors were obtained from a human donor with an autoimmune cytopenia or autoimmune hepatitis (not recorded which).

This clonotype ranks as medium-sized in terms of frequency. This chain connects TRBV5-4 to TRBJ1-2; no DNA is available, so the TRBD1 call from TCRdb remains unchecked. The germline V gene has CDR1 SGHNT and CDR2 YYREEE (reference sequence). The CDR3 sequence is 14 residues long. CDR3 sequence: CASSSLRGRYGYTF.

This sequence joins TRBV6-2 or TRBV6-3 and TRBJ2-5; TCRdb picks TRBD1, but there is no DNA to check that call. Germline assignment: CDR1 MNHEY and CDR2 SVGEGT. The CDR3 contains 14 residues. The CDR3 loop reads CASSCSSGGETQYF.

The chain recombines TRBV2 with TRBJ1-6; TCRdb's assignment of TRBD1 cannot be checked, as there is no DNA. This CDR3 is 14 amino acids long. Germline V gives CDR1 SNHLY, CDR2 FYNNEI. The CDR3 loop reads CASSLDRDNSPLHF. Complete variable domain (other parts from reference TRBV2 and TRBJ1-6): EPEVTQTPSHQVTQMGQEVILRCVPISNHLYFYWYRQILGQKVEFLVSFYNNEISEKSEIFDDQFSVERPDGSNFTLKIRSTKLEDSAMYFCASSLDRDNSPLHFGNGTRLTVT.

In terms of frequency, this clonotype is medium-sized (0.01 to 0.1%). J is TRBJ2-7 and V is TRBV15; TCRdb's D call, TRBD1, is unchecked because there is no DNA. Germline CDR1 LNHNV, CDR2 YYDKDF (reference sequence). This CDR3 comprises 16 residues. CDR3 sequence: CATSQGVAGKDGEQYF.

The chain uses TRBV5-1 and TRBJ1-1. The CDR3 contains 16 residues. Germline V gene sequence: CDR1 SGHRS, CDR2 YFSETQ. The CDR3 loop is CASSLGGPGGYTEAFF.

The genes are TRBV29-1 and TRBJ2-5. There are 14 residues in the CDR3. Germline CDR1 SQVTM, CDR2 ANQGSEA. The CDR3 reads CSVELLSSQETQYF.

The gene calls are TRBV6-2 or TRBV6-3 and TRBJ2-3; TCRdb's D gene call, TRBD2, goes unchecked for lack of DNA. This CDR3 comprises 16 residues. In germline, CDR1 is MNHEY, CDR2 SVGEGT. CDR3 in amino acids: CASSAPTSGGGDTQYF.

The chain recombines TRBV29-1 with TRBJ1-2; TCRdb names TRBD1, which stays unverified in the absence of DNA. In germline, CDR1 is SQVTM, CDR2 ANQGSEA. This CDR3 contains 12 residues. CDR3 amino acids: CSVGGSGYGYTF.

This clonotype is called medium-sized (0.01 to 0.1%) based on its frequency. This sequence joins TRBV12-3 or TRBV12-4 and TRBJ1-1. This CDR3 has 12 residues. CDR3: CASIASSTEAFF.

According to its frequency, this clonotype is medium-sized. The J gene is TRBJ1-1, the V gene TRBV18; there is no DNA to check the TCRdb D call of TRBD1. CDR3 length: 14 amino acids. Per the germline V gene, CDR1 is KGHSH and CDR2 is LQKENI. The CDR3 protein is CASSPGAGRTEAFF.

The chain joins TRBV20-1 to TRBJ2-1; TCRdb calls TRBD1, which cannot be checked without DNA. Germline-derived CDR1 and CDR2 are DFQATT and SNEGSKA (reference sequence). This CDR3 is built from 12 residues. CDR3 in amino acids: CSARGPANEQFF.

The chain has TRBV12-3 or TRBV12-4 and TRBJ2-3; TCRdb selects TRBD2, and the lack of DNA leaves this call unchecked. CDR3 length equals 16 residues. CDR3 residues: CASSQGTSGATDTQYF.

This clonotype is identified as medium-sized from frequency. The genes are TRBV6-5 and TRBJ2-4; without DNA, the TCRdb call of TRBD2 cannot be checked. CDR1 MNHEY and CDR2 SVGAGI come from the germline V gene. CDR3 length: 16 residues. The CDR3 reads CASRPQDGGAKNIQYF.

This chain joins TRBV7-9 and TRBJ2-3; TCRdb proposes TRBD1, but this gene call is untestable without DNA. CDR1 is SEHNR, CDR2 FQNEAQ, per germline (reference sequence). This CDR3 is built from 16 residues. The CDR3 loop reads CASSLNTGALTDTQYF.

The chain couples TRBV11-2 to TRBJ2-5. This CDR3 region has 14 residues. CDR1 is SGHAT and CDR2 is FQNNGV in the germline V gene. CDR3: CASSSTKRGETQYF.

This clonotype is called medium-sized based on its frequency. The CDR3 reads CASSPTRDLNYGYTF. The rearrangement joins TRBV18 to TRBJ1-2; lacking DNA, the TRBD1 call made by TCRdb goes unchecked. CDR1 is KGHSH, CDR2 LQKENI, per germline. CDR3 length equals 15 residues.

Frequency places this clonotype as medium-sized. The rearrangement joins TRBV7-6 to TRBJ1-4; TCRdb picks TRBD1, but there is no DNA to check that call. Germline assignment: CDR1 SGHVS and CDR2 FNYEAQ. This CDR3 is built from 16 residues. CDR3 sequence: CASSLIQGPLSEKLFF.

The chain is built from TRBV7-9 and TRBJ1-3; TCRdb lists TRBD1, though no DNA is available to test this call. The length of the CDR3 is 14 residues. Germline V gene data show CDR1 as SEHNR and CDR2 as FQNEAQ (reference sequence). The CDR3 is CASSLRTGSNTIYF.

This clonotype registers medium-sized by frequency. V gene TRBV27 combines with J gene TRBJ1-2. This CDR3 has 15 residues. Germline V gene data show CDR1 as MNHEY and CDR2 as SMNVEV (reference sequence). The CDR3 protein is CASRIGTDDLGGYTF.

This clonotype is called medium-sized based on its frequency. This sequence joins TRBV10-3 and TRBJ2-5. The CDR3 extends over 15 amino acids. Germline-derived CDR1 and CDR2 are ENHRY and SYGVKD. CDR3 in amino acids: CAIIEVTEKKETQYF.